This entry lists 22 T cell receptor beta chains sequenced from one sample in a study of somatic mutations in cytotoxic T cells in rheumatoid arthritis. Sequencing was performed with immunoSEQ multiplex PCR; in TCRdb, only in-frame clones are kept and a portion is missing. Here the sample spans about 10,000 clones, 65% to 85% being singletons. The sample taken for sequencing was CD8+ T cells sorted from blood. These receptors were taken from a woman between 50 and 59 years old in good health.

The chain has TRBV11-2 and TRBJ2-1, with 9 bases that match TRBD1. There are 16 residues in the CDR3. V lost 1 base to trimming and J lost 6 bases; unmatched junction nucleotides: 7. Germline assignment: CDR1 SGHAT and CDR2 FQNNGV. CDR3 nucleotides: TGTGCCAGCAGCTTAGGTGGGACAGGGATTGGCAATGAGCAGTTCTTC. It is translated as CASSLGGTGIGNEQFF.

CDR3 nucleotide sequence: TGTGCCAGCAGCTTTCAGGGGGCCTACTACGAGCAGTACTTC. Protein product: CASSFQGAYYEQYF. The chain joins TRBV5-6 to TRBJ2-7; 8 bases align to TRBD1. The CDR3 spans 14 residues. The germline CDR1 and CDR2 sequences are SGHDT and YYEEEE. J lost 3 bases, V lost 2 bases, and 4 bases had no gene match.

CDR3 in DNA: TGTGCCAGCAGCTTTGATAGCGGCCCCTACGAGCAGTACTTC. Its translation: CASSFDSGPYEQYF. J is TRBJ2-7 and V is TRBV7-2; tentative D call: TRBD2 (6 bases). The CDR3 has 14 residues. V lost 3 bases and J 2 bases, leaving 11 bases between the germline ends. In germline, CDR1 is SGHTA, CDR2 FQGNSA. Based on the CDR3 plus reference TRBV7-2 and TRBJ2-7, the full variable domain is GAGVSQSPSNKVTEKGKDVELRCDPISGHTALYWYRQSLGQGLEFLIYFQGNSAPDKSGLPSDRFSAERTGGSVSTLTIQRTQQEDSAVYLCASSFDSGPYEQYFGPGTRLTVT.

This clone has a single count. This chain's CDR3 is CASSFRDRGPQHF. In DNA, the CDR3 is TGTGCCAGCAGCTTCAGGGACAGGGGCCCCCAGCATTTT. J is TRBJ1-5 and V is TRBV6-6; 10 bases agree with TRBD1. This CDR3 has 13 amino acids. The germline CDR1 and CDR2 sequences are MNHNY and SVGAGI (reference sequence). The J segment lost 10 bases and the V segment lost 6 bases, leaving 6 bases of the junction unmatched.

The chain has TRBV7-2 and TRBJ2-7; D possibly corresponds to TRBD1 (6 bases). CDR3 length: 13 residues. Trimming cost V 4 bases and J 3 bases, with 10 bases left between them. Looked up from germline, CDR1 is SGHTA and CDR2 is FQGNSA. CDR3 amino acids: CASSSGQNYEQYF. DNA of the CDR3: TGTGCCAGCAGCTCGGGACAAAACTACGAGCAGTACTTC.

This chain uses TRBV6-1 with TRBJ2-2; maybe TRBD1 (6 bases). In germline, CDR1 is MNHNS, CDR2 SASEGT. The ends were cut back, 5 bases at V and 1 base at J, with 11 bases in the middle. This CDR3 comprises 15 residues. The CDR3 sequence is CASSTRTENTGELFF. The CDR3 bases are TGTGCCAGCAGTACTCGGACAGAGAACACCGGGGAGCTGTTTTTT.

The CDR3 sequence is CASSDGLAGGTGELFF. CDR3 nucleotide sequence: TGTGCCAGCAGTGACGGACTAGCGGGGGGAACCGGGGAGCTGTTTTTT. V usage is TRBV2 and J usage is TRBJ2-2; 14 bases are shared with TRBD2. V dropped 3 bases and J dropped 5; count of bases not matched to a gene: 2. The CDR3 length is 16 residues. Germline CDR1 SNHLY, CDR2 FYNNEI.

The chain is built from TRBV5-6 and TRBJ2-2; 15 nucleotides line up with TRBD2. CDR1 is SGHDT and CDR2 is YYEEEE in the germline V gene. The CDR3 is made up of 17 amino acids. V lost 4 bases and J lost 4; bases outside the gene matches: 5. CDR3 sequence: CASSPWTSGRATGELFF. CDR3 coding DNA: TGTGCCAGCAGCCCCTGGACTAGCGGGAGGGCCACCGGGGAGCTGTTTTTT.

The CDR3 DNA reads as TGTGCCAGCAGTTACTTCAGGGGGCAAACAGATACGCAGTATTTT. Its protein is CASSYFRGQTDTQYF. The chain couples TRBV6-5 to TRBJ2-3; 8 nucleotides align to TRBD1. Germline CDR1 MNHEY, CDR2 SVGAGI. CDR3 length: 15 amino acids. After removal of 1 base from V and 3 bases from J, the junction contained 3 bases not matched to a gene.

A single count supports this clone. The V and J genes are TRBV28 and TRBJ1-5; 10 bases are shared with TRBD1. The CDR3 length is 15 residues. Trimming cost V 6 bases and J 5 bases; bases outside gene matches: 7. Germline V gives CDR1 MDHEN, CDR2 SYDVKM. Here the CDR3 reads CASRSGQGEDQPQHF. CDR3 nucleotide sequence: TGTGCCAGCAGGTCCGGACAGGGGGAGGATCAGCCCCAGCATTTT.

The chain combines TRBV5-1 with TRBJ2-1, with 7 bases that match TRBD2. V gave up 4 bases and J gave up 8 bases; unmatched junction bases: 9. The germline V gene has CDR1 SGHRS and CDR2 YFSETQ. The CDR3 runs 14 residues. CDR3 in DNA: TGCGCCAGCAGCAGCGACCCAGGGAGGGATGAGCAGTTCTTC. This sequence encodes CASSSDPGRDEQFF. The full variable domain, in which reference TRBV5-1 and TRBJ2-1 provide the parts outside the CDR3, is KAGVTQTPRYLIKTRGQQVTLSCSPISGHRSVSWYQQTPGQGLQFLFEYFSETQRNKGNFPGRFSGRQFSNSRSEMNVSTLELGDSALYLCASSSDPGRDEQFFGPGTRLTVL.

This clone was counted once. This CDR3 is missing its conserved last phenylalanine or tryptophan, likely due to a read error. The rearrangement uses TRBV5-4 and TRBJ2-7; the D gene is possibly TRBD2 (6 bases). The CDR3 has 14 residues. Trimming left V 4 bases short and J 2 bases short, with 13 bases between. CDR1 and CDR2 (germline): SGHNT, YYREEE (reference sequence). The CDR3 bases are TGTGCCAGCAGCCCAAGGACTACCCCCTACGAGCAGTACCTC. The encoded protein is CASSPRTTPYEQYL.

The chain links TRBV7-8 to TRBJ2-7; 7 bases are a match to TRBD1. V shed 5 bases, J shed 3 bases, and the junction held 7 bases outside the gene matches. Germline-derived CDR1 and CDR2 are SGHVS and FQNEAQ. This CDR3 is 14 amino acids long. The CDR3 DNA reads as TGTGCCAGCAGCCCCGACAGGGACGGCTACGAGCAGTACTTC. This encodes CASSPDRDGYEQYF.

The table lists this clone with a few counts. This chain links TRBV29-1 with TRBJ1-4; D remains ambiguous. V lost 8 bases and J lost 4, with 17 bases in between. CDR1 and CDR2 (germline): SQVTM, ANQGSEA. The CDR3 sequence is 14 residues long. The CDR3 spells CSFLRGGINEKLFF. In nucleotides, the CDR3 is TGCAGCTTCCTACGGGGAGGGATTAATGAAAAACTGTTTTTT.

The CDR3 DNA reads as TGTGCCAGCAGCTCGGACAGGGGGCTTCGAGATACGCAGTATTTT. Translated: CASSSDRGLRDTQYF. The chain employs TRBV7-9 and TRBJ2-3, with TRBD1 identical over 11 bases. V trimming: 4 bases; J trimming: 5 bases; junction bases outside the gene matches: 5. CDR3 size: 15 residues. Germline values: CDR1 SEHNR, CDR2 FQNEAQ (reference sequence). Using reference TRBV7-9 and TRBJ2-3 for the parts outside the CDR3, the full variable domain is DTGVSQNPRHKITKRGQNVTFRCDPISEHNRLYWYRQTLGQGPEFLTYFQNEAQLEKSRLLSDRFSAERPKGSFSTLEIQRTEQGDSAMYLCASSSDRGLRDTQYFGPGTRLTVL.

The V call is TRBV7-2, the J call TRBJ1-1; TRBD1 agrees at 8 bases. The CDR3 contains 15 residues. Looked up from germline, CDR1 is SGHTA and CDR2 is FQGNSA. Losses at the gene ends were 2 bases for V and 0 bases for J; bases not matched to a gene: 2. CDR3 residues: CASSLRGQVNTEAFF. The CDR3 DNA reads as TGTGCCAGCAGCTTAAGGGGACAGGTGAACACTGAAGCTTTCTTT.

The V gene is TRBV7-8, the J gene TRBJ1-2; 9 bases fit TRBD1. V was clipped by 4 bases and J by 4 bases; unmatched bases: 13. In germline, CDR1 is SGHVS, CDR2 FQNEAQ. The CDR3 runs to 17 residues. The CDR3 DNA follows: TGTGCCAGCAGCTCCGGGACAGGGCCATCATACGCCTATGGCTACACCTTC. Translated: CASSSGTGPSYAYGYTF. Supplemented by reference TRBV7-8 and TRBJ1-2, the full variable domain reads GAGVSQSPRYKVAKRGQDVALRCDPISGHVSLFWYQQALGQGPEFLTYFQNEAQLDKSGLPSDRFFAERPEGSVSTLKIQRTQQEDSAVYLCASSSGTGPSYAYGYTFGSGTRLTVV.

V and J are TRBV7-9 and TRBJ2-5, with 10 bases identical to TRBD2. Germline V gene data show CDR1 as SEHNR and CDR2 as FQNEAQ (reference sequence). This CDR3 comprises 15 residues. V was pared by 5 bases and J by 4 bases, with 7 bases of the junction left unmatched. CDR3: CASSPRTSGAETQYF. In nucleotides, the CDR3 is TGTGCCAGCAGCCCACGGACTAGCGGTGCAGAGACCCAGTACTTC.

The chain recombines TRBV27 with TRBJ2-7, with D possibly matching TRBD1 (6 bases). The germline gives CDR1 MNHEY, CDR2 SMNVEV (reference sequence). The CDR3 is made up of 13 amino acids. Trimming stripped 6 bases from V and 2 bases from J, with 11 bases between. The CDR3 sequence: CASRRTDTYEQYF. The CDR3 DNA follows: TGTGCCAGCAGGAGGACAGATACCTACGAGCAGTACTTC.

This chain links TRBV6-4 with TRBJ2-3; D perhaps matches TRBD1 (5 bases). This CDR3 has 15 amino acids. V shed 2 bases and J shed 4 bases, with 13 bases lying between them. Germline loops: CDR1 MRHNA, CDR2 SNTAGT. The CDR3 DNA reads as TGTGCCAGCAGTGACGGGGTAGAAGGGGCAGATACGCAGTATTTT. Its translation: CASSDGVEGADTQYF.

This chain joins TRBV7-5 and TRBJ2-1; TRBD1 is the table's D call and was not checked against the DNA. TRBV7-5 is marked as a pseudogene. The CDR3 runs to 15 residues. This chain's CDR3 is CVRSPRGSSYNEQFF. In DNA form, the CDR3 reads TGTGTCAGAAGCCCTAGGGGGAGCTCCTACAATGAGCAGTTCTTC.

In this sample, this clone turned up once. V usage is TRBV7-8 and J usage is TRBJ2-1; 7 nucleotides line up with TRBD2. The CDR3 contains 14 residues. CDR1 is SGHVS, CDR2 FQNEAQ, per germline. The V segment lost 1 base and the J segment 4 bases; nucleotides outside the gene matches: 1. CDR3 sequence reads: CASSLEAGYNEQFF. The CDR3 DNA sequence: TGTGCCAGCAGCTTAGAAGCGGGGTACAATGAGCAGTTCTTC.